The source of this T cell receptor beta chain is a study of PD-1 blockade in classical Hodgkin lymphoma. On this clone: Its antigen is not known.

Autologous stem cell transplantation was followed by relapse in every patient, and brentuximab vedotin exposure varied. Trimming removed 2 bases at V and 0 bases at J, with 6 bases between. The length of the CDR3 is 13 residues. Germline-derived CDR1 and CDR2 are SQVTM and ANQGSEA. Study conclusions and caveats: Causes of the repertoire differences remain undefined, possibly disease activity or prior therapy.

This table comes from immunoSEQ multiplex PCR, and its TCRdb copy is limited to in-frame clones, with some not included. The sample yields 45,000 to 55,000 clones, roughly 80% seen once. Sequenced material: peripheral blood mononuclear cells (PBMCs), taken at baseline. This chain connects TRBV29-1 to TRBJ2-3, with no clear D. The source of this sequence is a human donor with classical Hodgkin lymphoma. The CDR3 sequence: CSVELLSTDTQYF. The CDR3 DNA sequence: TGCAGCGTTGAACTTCTTAGCACAGATACGCAGTATTTT.